One and the same sample provided the 11 T cell receptor beta chains below, sequenced in a study of blood T cell repertoires in COVID-19. This table comes from immunoSEQ multiplex PCR, and its TCRdb copy is limited to in-frame clones, with some not included. This table holds about 190,000 clones, approximately 79% found once. The source material was peripheral blood. The receptors shown here come from a woman between 50 and 59 years old with acute or convalescent COVID-19.

V usage is TRBV29-1 and J usage is TRBJ1-2; the match to TRBD1 covers 7 bases. Unmatched junction bases numbered 1, after V lost 1 base and J lost 2 bases. The germline gives CDR1 SQVTM, CDR2 ANQGSEA. This CDR3 has 13 residues. The CDR3 DNA reads TGCAGCGTTGAAGGCAGGGGGAACTATGGCTACACCTTC. Its protein is CSVEGRGNYGYTF.

The CDR3, as DNA: TGTGCCAGCAGCCCGGGGACAGCCCAAGCTTTCTTT. Residues: CASSPGTAQAFF. J is TRBJ1-1 and V is TRBV6-2 or TRBV6-3; 7 bases line up with TRBD1. In germline, CDR1 is MNHEY, CDR2 SVGEGT. This CDR3 is built from 12 residues. Trimming at V came to 6 bases and at J to 9 bases, leaving 7 bases not matched to a gene.

V usage is TRBV7-9 and J usage is TRBJ2-1; 8 bases line up with TRBD1. J lost 9 bases, V lost 4 bases, and 8 bases had no gene match. CDR1 is SEHNR, CDR2 FQNEAQ, per germline (reference sequence). This CDR3 has 14 residues. The CDR3 DNA reads TGTGCCAGCAGCTCTTCGACAGGGGTGACTGAGCAGTTCTTC. It encodes CASSSSTGVTEQFF.

The chain combines TRBV6-1 with TRBJ2-7; D might be TRBD1 (6 bases). Germline CDR1 MNHNS, CDR2 SASEGT. The V end was cut by 3 bases, the J end by 4 bases, with 13 bases between. The CDR3 consists of 14 residues. The CDR3 nucleotides read TGTGCCAGCAGTGAGGGACATGGCCCTTACGAGCAGTACTTC. Amino acid sequence: CASSEGHGPYEQYF.

CDR3 loop: CASSLGQGYDTQYF. CDR3 coding DNA: TGTGCCAGCAGCTTAGGGCAGGGATACGATACGCAGTATTTT. This sequence joins TRBV13 and TRBJ2-3, with D possibly matching TRBD1 (5 bases). V lost 0 bases to trimming and J lost 6 bases, with 10 bases between them. The CDR3 has 14 residues. Looked up from germline, CDR1 is PRHDT and CDR2 is FYEKMQ (reference sequence).

V and J are TRBV27 and TRBJ2-7; the match to TRBD2 covers 10 bases. J was trimmed by 3 bases and V by 3 bases; bases with no gene match: 17. The CDR3 is made up of 19 amino acids. The V gene's germline CDR1 is MNHEY and CDR2 SMNVEV (reference sequence). CDR3 region: CASSFRVWTSGGIYYEQYF. In DNA, the CDR3 is TGTGCCAGCAGTTTTCGTGTTTGGACTAGCGGTGGGATATACTACGAGCAGTACTTC.

V is TRBV15 and J is TRBJ1-2; D call uncertain. Trimming stripped 0 bases from V and 4 bases from J, with 15 bases between. The CDR3 has 16 residues. CDR1 and CDR2 (germline): LNHNV, YYDKDF (reference sequence). CDR3 sequence reads: CATSRDRRSPSYGYTF. CDR3 nucleotides: TGTGCCACCAGCAGAGATCGGCGGTCTCCTTCCTATGGCTACACCTTC.

The gene calls are TRBV6-5 and TRBJ2-2, with D uncertain. Trimming took off 7 bases at V and 2 bases at J, with 8 bases between the two ends. The CDR3 is made up of 13 amino acids. Germline V gene lookup returns CDR1 MNHEY and CDR2 SVGAGI. Here the CDR3 reads CASNRFNTGELFF. CDR3 sequence (DNA): TGTGCCAGCAACAGATTCAACACCGGGGAGCTGTTTTTT.

The chain carries TRBV10-3 and TRBJ2-7; 7 bases agree with TRBD1. Germline V gene lookup returns CDR1 ENHRY and CDR2 SYGVKD. Unmatched junction bases numbered 3, after V lost 4 bases and J lost 0 bases. The CDR3 has 14 amino acids. The CDR3 region has the DNA TGTGCCATCAGTGGACAGGGAAGCTCCTACGAGCAGTACTTC. It translates to CAISGQGSSYEQYF.

A few counts support this clone. The rearrangement joins TRBV5-1 to TRBJ1-4; 7 bases fit TRBD1. This CDR3 spans 16 amino acids. Germline values: CDR1 SGHRS, CDR2 YFSETQ. Trimming took 3 bases from V and 4 from J; bases not matched to a gene: 9. The CDR3 region has the DNA TGCGCCAGCAGCTCAGGGACAGCACCCATTAATGAAAAACTGTTTTTT. It is translated as CASSSGTAPINEKLFF.

The V gene is TRBV29-1, the J gene TRBJ2-3; 13 bases match TRBD2. The CDR3 is 14 residues long. Trimming removed 8 bases from V and 2 bases from J; junction bases left unmatched: 4. In germline, CDR1 is SQVTM, CDR2 ANQGSEA. The CDR3 bases are TGCAGCACAGGGACTAGCGGGGCCACAGATACGCAGTATTTT. Amino acid sequence: CSTGTSGATDTQYF.